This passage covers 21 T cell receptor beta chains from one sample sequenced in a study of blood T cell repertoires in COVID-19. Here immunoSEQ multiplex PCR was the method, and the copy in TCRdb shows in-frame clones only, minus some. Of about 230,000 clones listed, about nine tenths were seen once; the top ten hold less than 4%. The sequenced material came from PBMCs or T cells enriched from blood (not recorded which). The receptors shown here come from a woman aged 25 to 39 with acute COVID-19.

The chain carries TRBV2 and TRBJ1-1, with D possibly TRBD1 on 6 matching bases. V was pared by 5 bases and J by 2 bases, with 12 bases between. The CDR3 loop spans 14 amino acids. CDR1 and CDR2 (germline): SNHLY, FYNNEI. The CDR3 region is CASSWTALNTEAFF. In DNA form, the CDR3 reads TGTGCCAGCAGTTGGACAGCACTTAACACTGAAGCTTTCTTT.

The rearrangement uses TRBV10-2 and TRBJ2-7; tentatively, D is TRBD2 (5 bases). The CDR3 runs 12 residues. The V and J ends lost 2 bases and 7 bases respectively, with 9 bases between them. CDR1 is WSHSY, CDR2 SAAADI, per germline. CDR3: CASSERGWEQYF. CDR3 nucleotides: TGCGCCAGCAGTGAGCGGGGTTGGGAGCAGTACTTC.

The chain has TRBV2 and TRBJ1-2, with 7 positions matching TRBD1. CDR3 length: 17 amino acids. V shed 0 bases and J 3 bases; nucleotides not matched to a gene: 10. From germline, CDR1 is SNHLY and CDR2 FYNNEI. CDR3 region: CASSEAWRGGVDYGYTF. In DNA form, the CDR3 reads TGTGCCAGCAGTGAAGCGTGGAGAGGGGGCGTCGACTATGGCTACACCTTC.

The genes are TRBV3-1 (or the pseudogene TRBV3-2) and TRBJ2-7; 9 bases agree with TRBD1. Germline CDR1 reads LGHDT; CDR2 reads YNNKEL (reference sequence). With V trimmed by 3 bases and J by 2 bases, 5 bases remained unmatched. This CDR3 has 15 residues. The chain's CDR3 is CASSHGDRVPYEQYF. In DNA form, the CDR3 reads TGTGCCAGCAGCCACGGGGACAGGGTTCCCTACGAGCAGTACTTC.

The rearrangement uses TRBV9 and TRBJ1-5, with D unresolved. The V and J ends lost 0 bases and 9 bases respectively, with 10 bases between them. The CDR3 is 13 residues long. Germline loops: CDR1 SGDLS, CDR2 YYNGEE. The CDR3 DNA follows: TGTGCCAGCAGCGTAGGCGGTAATAGGCCCCAGCATTTT. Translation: CASSVGGNRPQHF.

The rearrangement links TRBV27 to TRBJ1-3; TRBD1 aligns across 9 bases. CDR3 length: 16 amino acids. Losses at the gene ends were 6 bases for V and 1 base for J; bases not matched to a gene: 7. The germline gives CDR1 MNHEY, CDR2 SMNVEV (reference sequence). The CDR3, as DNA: TGTGCCAGCAGGTCCGGGACAGGGTCTTCTGGAAACACCATATATTTT. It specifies CASRSGTGSSGNTIYF.

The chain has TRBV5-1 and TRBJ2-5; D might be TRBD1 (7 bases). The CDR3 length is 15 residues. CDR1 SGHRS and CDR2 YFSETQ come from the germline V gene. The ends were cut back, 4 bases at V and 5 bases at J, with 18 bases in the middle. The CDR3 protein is CASSGPRGDEETQYF. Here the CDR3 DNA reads TGCGCCAGCAGCGGCCCCAGGGGGGATGAGGAGACCCAGTACTTC.

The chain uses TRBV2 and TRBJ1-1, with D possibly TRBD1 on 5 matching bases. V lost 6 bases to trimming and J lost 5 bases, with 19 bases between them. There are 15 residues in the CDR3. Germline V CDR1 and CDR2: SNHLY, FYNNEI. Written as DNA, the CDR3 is TGTGCCAGCAGGGAAAGAACAGGAGTGGGAACTGAAGCTTTCTTT. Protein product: CASRERTGVGTEAFF.

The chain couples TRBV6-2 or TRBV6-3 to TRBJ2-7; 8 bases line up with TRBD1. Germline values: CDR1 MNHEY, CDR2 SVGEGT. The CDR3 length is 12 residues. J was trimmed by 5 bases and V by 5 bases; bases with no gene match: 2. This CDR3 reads CASSQGADEQYF. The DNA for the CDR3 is TGTGCCAGCAGTCAGGGGGCCGACGAGCAGTACTTC.

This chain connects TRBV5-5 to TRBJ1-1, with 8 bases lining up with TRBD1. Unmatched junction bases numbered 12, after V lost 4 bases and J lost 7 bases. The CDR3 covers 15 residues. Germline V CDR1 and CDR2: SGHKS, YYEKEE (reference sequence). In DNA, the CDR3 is TGTGCCAGCAGCCAAAGGGTGGACAGGGTGGTTGAAGCTTTCTTT. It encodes CASSQRVDRVVEAFF.

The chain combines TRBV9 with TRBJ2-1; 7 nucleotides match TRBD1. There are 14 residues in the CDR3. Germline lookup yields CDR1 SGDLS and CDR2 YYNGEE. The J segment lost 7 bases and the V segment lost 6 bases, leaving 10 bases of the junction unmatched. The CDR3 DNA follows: TGTGCCAGCACCGCCGTAGGGGGCGGGAATGAGCAGTTCTTC. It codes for CASTAVGGGNEQFF.

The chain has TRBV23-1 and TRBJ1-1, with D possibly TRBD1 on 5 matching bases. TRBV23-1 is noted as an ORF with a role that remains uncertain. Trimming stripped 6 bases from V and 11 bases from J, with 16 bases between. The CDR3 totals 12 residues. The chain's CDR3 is CASRGGGDGAFF. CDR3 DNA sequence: TGCGCCAGCAGGGGGGGTGGGGACGGTGCTTTCTTT.

The CDR3 DNA follows: TGCGCCAGCAGCGACGACAGGGGAGGCGAAAAACTGTTTTTT. This encodes CASSDDRGGEKLFF. The V gene is TRBV5-1, the J gene TRBJ1-4; 8 bases are shared with TRBD1. J was trimmed by 8 bases and V by 4 bases; bases with no gene match: 7. The CDR3 is made up of 14 amino acids. CDR1 is SGHRS and CDR2 is YFSETQ in the germline V gene.

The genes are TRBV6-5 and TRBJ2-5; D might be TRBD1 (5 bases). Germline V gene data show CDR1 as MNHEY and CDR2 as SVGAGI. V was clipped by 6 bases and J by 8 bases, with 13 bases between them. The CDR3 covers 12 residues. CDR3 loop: CASRQDLPTQYF. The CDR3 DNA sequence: TGTGCCAGCAGACAGGACCTACCAACCCAGTACTTC.

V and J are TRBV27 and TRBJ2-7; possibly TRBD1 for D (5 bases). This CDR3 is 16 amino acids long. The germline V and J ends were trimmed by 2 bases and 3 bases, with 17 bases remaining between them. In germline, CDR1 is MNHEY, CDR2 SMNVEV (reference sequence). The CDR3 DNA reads TGTGCCAGCAGTTTAACCCCCCGGCAGGGCCTCTACGAGCAGTACTTC. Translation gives CASSLTPRQGLYEQYF.

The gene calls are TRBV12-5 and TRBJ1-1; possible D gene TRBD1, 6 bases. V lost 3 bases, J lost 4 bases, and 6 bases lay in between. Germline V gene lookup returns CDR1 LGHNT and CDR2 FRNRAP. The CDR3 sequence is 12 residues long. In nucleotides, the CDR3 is TGTGCTAGTGGTTTAGGGGGCACTGAAGCTTTCTTT. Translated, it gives CASGLGGTEAFF.

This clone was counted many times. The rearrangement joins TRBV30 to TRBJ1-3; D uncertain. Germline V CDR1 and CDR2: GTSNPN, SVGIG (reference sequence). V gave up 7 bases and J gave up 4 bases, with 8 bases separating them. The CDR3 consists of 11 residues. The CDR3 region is CASGSGNTIYF. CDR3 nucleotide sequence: TGTGCCTCCGGGTCCGGAAACACCATATATTTT.

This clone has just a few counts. This CDR3 is CASSVGSASGPEGELFF. Here the CDR3 DNA reads TGTGCCAGCAGCGTAGGGTCGGCTAGCGGGCCCGAGGGGGAGCTGTTTTTT. The V and J genes are TRBV9 and TRBJ2-2; 8 positions match TRBD2. This CDR3 has 17 amino acids. Germline lookup yields CDR1 SGDLS and CDR2 YYNGEE. V trimming: 0 bases; J trimming: 8 bases; junction bases outside the gene matches: 12.

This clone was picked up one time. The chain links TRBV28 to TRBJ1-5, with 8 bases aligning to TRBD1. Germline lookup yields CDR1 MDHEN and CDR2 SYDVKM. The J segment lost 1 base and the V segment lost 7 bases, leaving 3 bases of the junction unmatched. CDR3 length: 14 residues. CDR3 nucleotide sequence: TGTGCCAGCATCAGGGGGCGAAGCAATCAGCCCCAGCATTTT. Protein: CASIRGRSNQPQHF.

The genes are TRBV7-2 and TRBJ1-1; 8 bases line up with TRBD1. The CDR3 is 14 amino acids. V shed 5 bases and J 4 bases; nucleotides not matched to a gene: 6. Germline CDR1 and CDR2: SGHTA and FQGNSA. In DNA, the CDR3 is TGTGCCAGCAGCACTACAGGGGGGGCCACTGAAGCTTTCTTT. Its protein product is CASSTTGGATEAFF. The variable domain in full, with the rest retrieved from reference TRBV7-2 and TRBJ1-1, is GAGVSQSPSNKVTEKGKDVELRCDPISGHTALYWYRQSLGQGLEFLIYFQGNSAPDKSGLPSDRFSAERTGGSVSTLTIQRTQQEDSAVYLCASSTTGGATEAFFGQGTRLTVV.

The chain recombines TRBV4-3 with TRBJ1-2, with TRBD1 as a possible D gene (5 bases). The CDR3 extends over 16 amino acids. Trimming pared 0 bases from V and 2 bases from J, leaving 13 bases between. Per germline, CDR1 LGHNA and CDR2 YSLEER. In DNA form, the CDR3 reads TGCGCCAGCAGCCAAGATCTACGGGGGGTAAACTATGGCTACACCTTC. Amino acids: CASSQDLRGVNYGYTF.